The clone carrying this T cell receptor beta chain has only one observation. Enrollment of patients from Seattle took place during active infection, with longitudinal follow-up. Trimming removed 1 base from V and 7 bases from J, with 8 bases in between. The CDR3 has 13 amino acids. Per the germline V gene, CDR1 is SGHAT and CDR2 is FQNNGV. Original processing notes: Using reference gene primer amplification, nucleated cell counts were estimated. Measured with immunoSEQ multiplex PCR; TCRdb has only the in-frame clones, and not every one. That table supplies the V and J calls and clone size; D and trimming were determined from the DNA. The sample contains some 500,000 clones, less than 90% of which appear only once. The data derive from a study of blood T cell repertoires in COVID-19. On the study more broadly: Samples representing acute and convalescent COVID-19 were sourced from the United States, Italy and Spain. Sources were T cells, B-cell-depleted T cells, or PBMCs; the material itself was cDNA or gDNA.

The TCR comes from a woman aged 50 to 60 with COVID-19, enrolled during active disease. The gene calls are TRBV11-2 and TRBJ1-5; D gene uncertain. Sequenced input: peripheral blood. CDR3: CASSLATRQPQHF. The DNA for the CDR3 is TGTGCCAGCAGCTTAGCCACGAGACAGCCCCAGCATTTT.